The clone carrying this TCR beta chain was seen only a few times. The antigen is unknown. The junction had 7 bases not matched to a gene; V was cut back by 0 bases and J by 5 bases. The CDR3 covers 16 residues. CDR1 and CDR2 (germline): SGHDT, YYEEEE. These data belong to a study of T cells in narcolepsy. About the study: Enrolled donors included narcolepsy type 1 or type 2 patients and healthy controls. Study results and limitations: Autoreactive clonotypes reportedly recurred in blood of same and different patients, not controls.

Clones were sequenced by immunoSEQ multiplex PCR, and TCRdb holds only the in-frame ones, with some missing. The sample carries approximately 32,000 clones, 87% recorded once. The specimen sequenced was CD45RA- memory CD4+ T cells from PBMCs. The V call is TRBV5-6, the J call TRBJ2-2; TRBD2 agrees at 7 bases. The receptor's source is a human donor with narcolepsy. The CDR3 loop reads CASSLASGTGTGELFF. CDR3 sequence (DNA): TGTGCCAGCAGCTTGGCGAGCGGGACGGGGACCGGGGAGCTGTTTTTT.